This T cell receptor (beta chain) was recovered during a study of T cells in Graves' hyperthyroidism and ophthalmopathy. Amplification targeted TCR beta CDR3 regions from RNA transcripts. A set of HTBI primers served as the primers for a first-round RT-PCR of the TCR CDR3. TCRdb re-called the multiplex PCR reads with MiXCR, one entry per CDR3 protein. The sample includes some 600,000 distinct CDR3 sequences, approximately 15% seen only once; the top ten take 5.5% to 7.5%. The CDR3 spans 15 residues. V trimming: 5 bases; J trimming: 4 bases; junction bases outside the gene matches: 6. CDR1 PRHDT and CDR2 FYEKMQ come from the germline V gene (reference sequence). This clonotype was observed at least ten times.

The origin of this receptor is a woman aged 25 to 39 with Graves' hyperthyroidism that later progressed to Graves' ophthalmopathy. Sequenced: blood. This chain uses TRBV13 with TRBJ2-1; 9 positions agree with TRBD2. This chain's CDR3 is CASSTGLAQYNEQFF. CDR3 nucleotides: TGTGCCAGCAGCACCGGACTAGCGCAGTACAATGAGCAGTTCTTC.